One sample yielded the 9 T cell receptor beta chains listed below, sequenced in a study of OX40 agonist ivuxolimab in advanced cancers. The table came from immunoSEQ multiplex PCR; TCRdb's copy has only in-frame clones and leaves some out. In the table there are more than 60,000 clones, roughly 87% of which are singletons. Sequenced material: CD4+ or CD8+ T cells sorted from blood, taken in a trial of the OX40 agonist ivuxolimab. The receptors originated from an adult with an advanced solid tumor such as melanoma, head and neck, liver or kidney cancer.

This clone was observed once. The chain carries TRBV27 and TRBJ2-7; D is perhaps TRBD1 or TRBD2 (5 bases each). The germline V gene encodes CDR1 MNHEY and CDR2 SMNVEV (reference sequence). CDR3 size: 13 residues. Trimming shortened V by 4 bases and J by 2 bases, and 9 bases separated the two germline ends. This chain's CDR3 is CASSSRETYEQYF. The DNA of the CDR3 is TGTGCCAGCAGTTCCAGGGAGACCTACGAGCAGTACTTC.

V gene TRBV6-5 combines with J gene TRBJ2-5, with 10 nucleotides matching TRBD2. Trimming removed 9 bases from V and 0 bases from J; junction bases left unmatched: 7. CDR1 MNHEY and CDR2 SVGAGI come from the germline V gene. The length of the CDR3 is 15 residues. The DNA for the CDR3 is TGTGCCAGTGGGACGGGACTAGCGTACCAAGAGACCCAGTACTTC. Its translation: CASGTGLAYQETQYF.

The chain carries TRBV7-9 and TRBJ2-4; D is unclear. CDR1 is SEHNR, CDR2 FQNEAQ, per germline (reference sequence). CDR3 length equals 15 residues. V lost 4 bases to trimming and J lost 1 base, with 11 bases between them. CDR3 sequence reads: CASSSPWVAKNIQYF. In DNA form, the CDR3 reads TGTGCCAGCAGCTCCCCGTGGGTCGCCAAAAACATTCAGTACTTC. The entire variable domain, with the rest obtained from reference TRBV7-9 and TRBJ2-4, is as follows: DTGVSQNPRHKITKRGQNVTFRCDPISEHNRLYWYRQTLGQGPEFLTYFQNEAQLEKSRLLSDRFSAERPKGSFSTLEIQRTEQGDSAMYLCASSSPWVAKNIQYFGAGTRLSVL.

V gene TRBV7-2 combines with J gene TRBJ2-7, with 8 positions matching TRBD2. The CDR3 has 16 residues. J was trimmed by 2 bases and V by 4 bases; bases with no gene match: 10. Germline-derived CDR1 and CDR2 are SGHTA and FQGNSA. The CDR3 DNA reads as TGTGCCAGCAGCTCAGGGCGCGGGCGGGGGGCCTACGAGCAGTACTTC. It translates to CASSSGRGRGAYEQYF.

The chain couples TRBV5-1 to TRBJ2-7; D not certain. Between the trimmed V and J ends, which lost 0 bases and 4 bases, there was a span of 5 bases. The CDR3 loop spans 12 amino acids. CDR1 is SGHRS, CDR2 YFSETQ, per germline. The CDR3 nucleotides are TGCGCCAGCAGCTTGGATGTTTACGAGCAGTACTTC. This gives the protein CASSLDVYEQYF.

The chain has TRBV6-6 and TRBJ1-4, with 9 positions matching TRBD1. The CDR3 totals 14 residues. Per the germline V gene, CDR1 is MNHNY and CDR2 is SVGAGI (reference sequence). J gave up 7 bases and V 5 bases, and 5 bases lay outside the gene matches. The CDR3 protein is CASSLGQGSEKLFF. The CDR3 DNA follows: TGTGCCAGCAGTCTCGGACAGGGGAGTGAAAAACTGTTTTTT.

The chain links TRBV5-1 to TRBJ1-3, with D maybe TRBD1 (6 bases). The ends were cut back, 3 bases at V and 0 bases at J, with 10 bases in the middle. In germline, CDR1 is SGHRS, CDR2 YFSETQ. CDR3 length equals 15 residues. CDR3 DNA sequence: TGCGCCAGCAGCTCCACAGGGTTCTCTGGAAACACCATATATTTT. Residues: CASSSTGFSGNTIYF.

The chain is built from TRBV5-1 and TRBJ2-1, with TRBD2 identical over 7 bases. CDR3 length: 13 residues. Germline CDR1 and CDR2: SGHRS and YFSETQ. J gave up 14 bases and V 3 bases, and 11 bases lay outside the gene matches. CDR3 sequence: CASSWEGSGRKFF. The DNA for the CDR3 is TGCGCCAGCAGCTGGGAGGGAAGCGGGCGGAAGTTCTTC.

The V call is TRBV19, the J call TRBJ1-1; maybe TRBD1 (5 bases). The CDR3 extends over 12 amino acids. Trimming took off 7 bases at V and 6 bases at J, with 12 bases between the two ends. CDR1 is LNHDA, CDR2 SQIVND, per germline (reference sequence). CDR3 bases: TGTGCCAGTACCTATGACAGTTCTGAAGCTTTCTTT. Its protein is CASTYDSSEAFF.